This T cell receptor beta chain was sequenced in a study of blood T cell repertoires in COVID-19. On the study more broadly: The samples span acute and convalescent COVID-19 from the United States, Italy and Spain. T cells, B-cell-depleted T cells, or PBMCs provided the cDNA or gDNA that served as material.

CDR3 length: 13 amino acids. Between the trimmed V and J ends, which lost 6 bases and 10 bases, there was a span of 16 bases. The germline gives CDR1 SNHLY, CDR2 FYNNEI. Original methodology: By means of reference gene primer amplification, nucleated cell counts were estimated. Data came from immunoSEQ multiplex PCR; TCRdb stores just in-frame clones and leaves some out. From that table come the V and J calls and clone size; the DNA was used to work out D and trimming. The sample shows a few hundred thousand clones, approximately 87% of them seen only once. Sequences were obtained from peripheral blood. The chain uses TRBV2 and TRBJ2-1; the D gene is possibly TRBD1 (5 bases). The sequence came from a man in his 60s who had recovered from COVID-19. CDR3 sequence (DNA): TGTGCCAGCAGCGAAAATAGGGGTTCCGAGCAGTTCTTC. Translated, it gives CASSENRGSEQFF.